Listed below are T cell receptor beta chains from one sample, sequenced in a study of T cells in Graves' hyperthyroidism and ophthalmopathy. TCRdb recomputed calls from the multiplex PCR reads with MiXCR, one row per CDR3 protein. The sample lists approximately 350,000 distinct CDR3 sequences; about 15% were seen once. The sequencing sample was made of blood. The receptor set was obtained from an older woman with Graves' ophthalmopathy. Both conserved end residues are part of each CDR3. The D gene is left open where the match is weak. Part of the rows lack a size; the others show once, few, many or a class for expanded clones.

J,V,size,D,CDR3,DNA
TRBJ2-5,TRBV11-2,many,-,CASSRRSVRETQYF,TGTGCCAGCAGCCGCCGGTCCGTCCGAGAGACCCAGTACTTC
TRBJ2-1,TRBV5-1,many,-,CASSLLSGTPNEQFF,TGCGCCAGCAGCTTACTTTCCGGGACTCCCAATGAGCAGTTCTTC
TRBJ2-5,TRBV3-1,many,-,CASRVAGKETQYF,TGTGCCAGCAGGGTGGCAGGGAAGGAGACCCAGTACTTC
TRBJ2-1,TRBV2,many,TRBD1,CAGTGTASNEQFF,TGTGCCGGCACCGGGACAGCCTCCAATGAGCAGTTCTTC
TRBJ2-5,TRBV7-8,many,-,CASSLTDQETQYF,TGTGCCAGCAGCCTAACCGACCAAGAGACCCAGTACTTC
TRBJ2-1,TRBV6-1,few,-,CASSFTGLVDEQFF,TGTGCCAGCAGTTTTACGGGACTTGTGGATGAACAGTTCTTC
TRBJ2-5,TRBV29-1,many,-,CSVERQARETQYF,TGCAGCGTTGAAAGACAGGCACGGGAGACCCAGTACTTC
TRBJ2-1,TRBV5-1,few,TRBD2,CASSLATSGRNEQFF,TGCGCCAGCAGCTTGGCGACTAGCGGCCGCAATGAGCAGTTCTTC
TRBJ2-3,TRBV30,-,-,CAWSLGPIGRNTQYF,TGTGCCTGGAGCCTTGGGCCCATCGGGAGAAATACGCAGTATTTT
TRBJ2-7,TRBV6-1,-,TRBD2,CASNPRWRETEYEQYF,TGTGCCAGCAACCCCCGGTGGCGGGAGACGGAGTACGAGCAGTACTTC
TRBJ2-3,TRBV20-1,-,TRBD2,CSARRTSGNIDTQYF,TGCAGTGCTAGGAGGACTAGCGGGAACATAGATACGCAGTATTTT
TRBJ2-7,TRBV5-1,many,TRBD1,CASSLDGTGLDEQYF,TGCGCCAGCAGCTTGGACGGGACAGGGTTGGACGAGCAGTACTTC
TRBJ2-1,TRBV12-3/TRBV12-4,many,-,CASSLGRSSYNEQFF,TGTGCCAGCAGCTTAGGGCGTAGCTCCTACAATGAGCAGTTCTTC
TRBJ2-3,TRBV2,few,TRBD2,CATGLRTRVDTQYF,TGTGCCACCGGATTGAGGACTAGAGTAGATACGCAGTATTTT
TRBJ2-5,TRBV7-8,-,TRBD2,CASSALGKRDFETQYF,TGTGCCAGCAGCGCCTTAGGGAAGCGGGACTTTGAGACCCAGTACTTC
TRBJ2-2,TRBV24-1,few,-,CATSDSRPGLPIGELFF,TGTGCCACCAGTGATTCCCGCCCGGGACTCCCAATAGGGGAGCTGTTTTTT
TRBJ2-6,TRBV5-1,many,TRBD1,CASSAETGLVSGANVLTF,TGCGCCAGCAGCGCGGAGACAGGGCTGGTATCTGGGGCCAACGTCCTGACTTTC
TRBJ2-5,TRBV20-1,many,TRBD2,CSARVLGGGQETQYF,TGCAGTGCTAGAGTCCTCGGGGGGGGACAAGAGACCCAGTACTTC
TRBJ2-2,TRBV6-1,many,TRBD2,CASSILAGVPSNGELFF,TGTGCCAGCAGTATACTAGCGGGAGTCCCCTCCAACGGGGAGCTGTTTTTT
TRBJ2-3,TRBV28,many,TRBD2,CASSARTSGTYPDTQYF,TGTGCCAGCAGTGCCCGGACTAGCGGGACCTACCCAGATACGCAGTATTTT
TRBJ1-2,TRBV12-3/TRBV12-4,many,-,CASSFSRDYGYTF,TGTGCCAGCAGTTTCTCACGGGACTATGGCTACACCTTC
TRBJ1-6,TRBV12-3/TRBV12-4,few,TRBD1,CASRGTENSPLHF,TGTGCCAGCAGGGGGACAGAGAATTCACCCCTCCACTTT
TRBJ1-5,TRBV30,few,-,CAWSPDGPTYQPQHF,TGTGCCTGGAGTCCCGACGGACCTACCTATCAGCCCCAGCATTTT
TRBJ2-5,TRBV2,many,TRBD1,CASMIQDREQETQYF,TGTGCCAGCATGATCCAGGACAGGGAGCAAGAGACCCAGTACTTC
TRBJ1-2,TRBV6-1,-,-,CASSRGGGSGYTF,TGTGCCAGCAGTCGCGGCGGGGGCTCTGGCTACACCTTC
TRBJ2-3,TRBV20-1,few,-,CSASWGGATDTQYF,TGCAGTGCTAGTTGGGGGGGGGCCACAGATACGCAGTATTTT
TRBJ2-1,TRBV27,many,-,CASSRYGPFSYNEQFF,TGTGCCAGCAGCCGATACGGACCGTTCTCCTACAATGAGCAGTTCTTC
TRBJ2-1,TRBV5-1,many,TRBD2,CASSLAGTSGSFEQFF,TGCGCCAGCAGCTTGGCCGGGACTAGCGGGAGTTTTGAGCAGTTCTTC
TRBJ2-5,TRBV20-1,few,TRBD1,CSALRQGGETQYF,TGCAGTGCCCTTAGACAGGGTGGAGAGACCCAGTACTTC
TRBJ1-3,TRBV18,-,TRBD1,CASSDSQGTGNTIYF,TGTGCCAGCTCAGACTCACAGGGGACTGGAAACACCATATATTTT
TRBJ2-1,TRBV3-1,many,TRBD2,CASSQVPLAGGIRNEQFF,TGTGCCAGCAGCCAAGTCCCTCTAGCGGGAGGTATAAGAAATGAGCAGTTCTTC
TRBJ1-1,TRBV2,many,-,CASSTAGGAMNTEAFF,TGTGCCAGCAGCACCGCTGGGGGGGCAATGAACACTGAAGCTTTCTTT
TRBJ2-3,TRBV20-1,many,-,CSARDFVGGGTDTQYF,TGCAGTGCTAGAGATTTCGTGGGAGGTGGAACAGATACGCAGTATTTT
TRBJ1-4,TRBV4-2,-,TRBD1,CASSQPGQTNEKLVF,TGTGCCAGCAGCCAACCGGGACAGACAAATGAAAAACTGGTTTTT
TRBJ2-1,TRBV24-1,-,-,CATSDRRSGLQYEQFF,TGTGCCACCAGTGATCGTCGCTCCGGGCTACAATATGAGCAGTTCTTC
TRBJ2-2,TRBV2,few,TRBD1,CAVQGQGAPGELFF,TGTGCCGTACAGGGACAGGGGGCGCCCGGGGAGCTGTTTTTT
TRBJ1-1,TRBV27,many,-,CASSLKGQNTEAFF,TGTGCCAGCAGTTTAAAGGGACAAAACACTGAAGCTTTCTTT
TRBJ2-7,TRBV10-2,many,-,CASSNSYEQYF,TGTGCCAGCAGTAACTCCTACGAGCAGTACTTC
TRBJ1-2,TRBV15,-,-,CATSRDREGYGYTF,TGTGCCACCAGCAGAGATCGGGAGGGCTATGGCTACACCTTC
TRBJ2-7,TRBV5-1,many,-,CASSVGQSSYEQYF,TGCGCCAGCAGCGTAGGACAGAGCTCCTACGAGCAGTACTTC
TRBJ2-1,TRBV19,-,-,CASRSDSVNEQFF,TGTGCCAGTAGGTCGGACTCGGTCAATGAGCAGTTCTTC
TRBJ2-1,TRBV7-2,few,-,CASSFKTWAEQFF,TGTGCCAGCAGCTTCAAGACTTGGGCTGAGCAGTTCTTC
TRBJ2-5,TRBV20-1,many,TRBD1,CSARATGGLETQYF,TGCAGTGCTAGAGCGACAGGGGGCTTGGAGACCCAGTACTTC
TRBJ2-7,TRBV5-4,many,TRBD2,CASTWGSGSYEQYF,TGTGCCAGCACCTGGGGAAGCGGGAGCTACGAGCAGTACTTC